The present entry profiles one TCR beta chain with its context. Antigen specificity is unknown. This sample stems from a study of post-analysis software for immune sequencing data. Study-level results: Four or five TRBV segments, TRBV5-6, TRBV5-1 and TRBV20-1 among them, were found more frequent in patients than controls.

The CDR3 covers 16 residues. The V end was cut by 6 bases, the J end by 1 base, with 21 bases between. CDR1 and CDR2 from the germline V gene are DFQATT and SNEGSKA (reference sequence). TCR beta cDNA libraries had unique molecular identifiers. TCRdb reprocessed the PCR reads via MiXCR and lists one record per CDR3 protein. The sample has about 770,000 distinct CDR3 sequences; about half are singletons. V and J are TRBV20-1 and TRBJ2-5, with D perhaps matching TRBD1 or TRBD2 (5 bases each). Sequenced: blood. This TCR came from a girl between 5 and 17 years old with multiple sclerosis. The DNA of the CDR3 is TGCAGTGCATACAGTTGGGGACCAACTCGCCAAGAGACCCAGTACTTC. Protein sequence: CSAYSWGPTRQETQYF.